This TCR beta chain was identified during a study of OX40 agonist ivuxolimab in advanced cancers. Clones were sequenced by immunoSEQ multiplex PCR, and TCRdb holds only the in-frame ones, with some missing. The sample consists of just under 60,000 clones, about 90% of them appearing once. CDR1 MDHEN and CDR2 SYDVKM come from the germline V gene. The CDR3 is 15 amino acids. V was cut by 5 bases and J by 4 bases, with 14 bases left in between. The receptor comes from an adult with an advanced solid tumor such as melanoma, head and neck, liver or kidney cancer. The chain employs TRBV28 and TRBJ2-2; possible D gene TRBD1, 6 bases. The sample consisted of CD4+ or CD8+ T cells sorted from blood, taken in a trial of the OX40 agonist ivuxolimab. CDR3 amino acids: CASSEWVRGTGELFF. CDR3 DNA: TGTGCCAGCAGTGAGTGGGTCAGGGGCACCGGGGAGCTGTTTTTT.